This T cell receptor beta chain was observed in a study of shared clonotypes between healthy human individuals. In this sample, this clone turned up once. The antigen is undetermined. CD8 cells regarded as naive lacked CD45RO, were positively chosen for CCR7, and omitted terminally differentiated effector memory CD45RA+ cells. The donors were adults (healthy and HIV-negative) with no recent acute infections or vaccinations. Study-level findings and limits: Despite large depth, sorted-subset datasets appeared incompletely sequenced. Represented diversity (both genetic and exposure-history) was limited by the small number of donors.

Investigators spread the genomic DNA of each subset evenly over several immunoSEQ plates. Profiling relied on immunoSEQ multiplex PCR, and the TCRdb table lists in-frame clones only, not all of them. The sample consists of hundreds of thousands of clones, 95% to 96% of them appearing once. Trimming shortened V by 4 bases and J by 0 bases, and 16 bases separated the two germline ends. The CDR3 loop spans 17 amino acids. Germline values: CDR1 SGHAT, CDR2 FQNNGV. This receptor was taken from a woman between 25 and 40 years old in good health. The chain carries TRBV11-2 and TRBJ1-3; D uncertain. The material sequenced was naive CD8+ T cells sorted from blood. This CDR3 is CASSSPPPRVSGNTIYF. In DNA form, the CDR3 reads TGTGCCAGCAGCTCCCCCCCACCGCGAGTCTCTGGAAACACCATATATTTT.